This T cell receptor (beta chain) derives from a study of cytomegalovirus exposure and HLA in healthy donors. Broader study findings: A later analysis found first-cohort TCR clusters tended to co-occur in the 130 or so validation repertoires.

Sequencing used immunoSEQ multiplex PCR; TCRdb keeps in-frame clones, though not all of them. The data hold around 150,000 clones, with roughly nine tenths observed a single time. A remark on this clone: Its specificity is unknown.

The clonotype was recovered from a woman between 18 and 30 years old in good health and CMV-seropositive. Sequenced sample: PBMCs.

The CDR3 protein is CACDYPPTGSNQPQHF. The CDR3, as DNA: TGTGCCTGCGACTATCCACCGACAGGTAGCAATCAGCCCCAGCATTTT. This sequence joins TRBV30 and TRBJ1-5, with D possibly matching TRBD1 (6 bases). This CDR3 has 16 amino acids. The V and J ends lost 6 bases and 0 bases respectively, with 18 bases between them. Germline V lookup: CDR1 GTSNPN, CDR2 SVGIG (reference sequence).